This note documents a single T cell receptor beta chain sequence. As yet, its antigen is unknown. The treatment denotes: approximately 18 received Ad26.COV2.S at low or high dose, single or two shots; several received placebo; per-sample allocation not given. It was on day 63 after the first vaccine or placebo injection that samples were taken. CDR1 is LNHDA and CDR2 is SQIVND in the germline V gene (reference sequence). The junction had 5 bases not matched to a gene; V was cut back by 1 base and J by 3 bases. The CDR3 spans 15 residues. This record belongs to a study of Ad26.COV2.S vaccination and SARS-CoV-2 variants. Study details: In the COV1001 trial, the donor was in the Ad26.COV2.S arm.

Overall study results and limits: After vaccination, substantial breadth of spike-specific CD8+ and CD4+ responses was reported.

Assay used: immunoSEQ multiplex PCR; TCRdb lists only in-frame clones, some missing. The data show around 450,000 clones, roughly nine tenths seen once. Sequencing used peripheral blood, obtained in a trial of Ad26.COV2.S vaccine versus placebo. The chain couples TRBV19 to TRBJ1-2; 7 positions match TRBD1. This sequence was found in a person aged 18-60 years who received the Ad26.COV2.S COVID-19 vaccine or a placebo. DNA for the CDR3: TGTGCCAGTAGTATAGTCCAGGGGGAGGACTATGGCTACACCTTC. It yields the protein CASSIVQGEDYGYTF.